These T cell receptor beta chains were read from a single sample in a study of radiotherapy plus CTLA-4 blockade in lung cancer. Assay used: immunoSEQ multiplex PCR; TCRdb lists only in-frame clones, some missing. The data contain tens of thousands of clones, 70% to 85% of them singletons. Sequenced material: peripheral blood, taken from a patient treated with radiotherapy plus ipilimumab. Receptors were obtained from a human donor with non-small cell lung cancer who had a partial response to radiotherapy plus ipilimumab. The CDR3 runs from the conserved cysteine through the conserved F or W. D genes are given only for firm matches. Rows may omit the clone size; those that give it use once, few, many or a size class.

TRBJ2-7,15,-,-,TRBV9,TGTGCCAGCAGCGCCGGAGGCCTAGGCCCCTACGAGCAGTACTTC,CASSAGGLGPYEQYF
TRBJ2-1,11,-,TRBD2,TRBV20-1,TGCAGTGCTAGAGATGGGACTAGCACGTTCTTC,CSARDGTSTFF
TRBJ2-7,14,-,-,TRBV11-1,TGTGCCAGCAGCTTAGGGACAGAAGGTTACGAGCAGTACTTC,CASSLGTEGYEQYF
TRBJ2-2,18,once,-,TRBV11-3,TGTGCCAGCAGCTTAGAAAGGGGCGGGATTCTGAACACCGGGGAGCTGTTTTTT,CASSLERGGILNTGELFF
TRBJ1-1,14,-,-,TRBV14,TGTGCCAGCAGCCAAGGAAGGCGCCGGGATGAAGCTTTCTTT,CASSQGRRRDEAFF
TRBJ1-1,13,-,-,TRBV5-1,TGCGCCAGCAGCCAACCCGGACAGACTGAAGCTTTCTTT,CASSQPGQTEAFF
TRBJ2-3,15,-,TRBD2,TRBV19,TGTGCCAGTAGTTTTGGGGGGGTAAGCACAGATACGCAGTATTTT,CASSFGGVSTDTQYF
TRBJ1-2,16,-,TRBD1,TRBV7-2,TGTGCCAGCAGTCCTCGCCCCTCCGGACAGGTCTATGGCTACACCTTC,CASSPRPSGQVYGYTF
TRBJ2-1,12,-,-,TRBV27,TGTGCCAGCAGCCTCTCCTACAATGAGCAGTTCTTC,CASSLSYNEQFF
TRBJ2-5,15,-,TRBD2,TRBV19,TGTGCCAGTAGTATGCACCTAGCGGGCCAAGAGACCCAGTACTTC,CASSMHLAGQETQYF
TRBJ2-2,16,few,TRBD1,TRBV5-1,TGCGCCAGCAGCTCCGCAGGGGGCGCCGACACCGGGGAGCTGTTTTTT,CASSSAGGADTGELFF
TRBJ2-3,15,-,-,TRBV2,TGTGCCAGCAGTGAAGCGGGGCTCAGCACAGATACGCAGTATTTT,CASSEAGLSTDTQYF
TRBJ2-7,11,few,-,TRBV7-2,TGTGCCAAAAGAGACAGGAGACTGGAGTACTTC,CAKRDRRLEYF
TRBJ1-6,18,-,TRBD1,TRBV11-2,TGTGCCAGCAGCTTAGTCAGGGGGACTTTATCTTTTAATTCACCCCTCCACTTT,CASSLVRGTLSFNSPLHF
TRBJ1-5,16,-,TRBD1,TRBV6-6,TGTGCCAGCAGCTTGACCGGGACAGGGGGCAATCAGCCCCAGCATTTT,CASSLTGTGGNQPQHF
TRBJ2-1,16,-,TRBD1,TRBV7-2,TGTGCCAGCAGCCTCACCCCGACAGGGGTGGACAATGAGCAGTTCTTC,CASSLTPTGVDNEQFF
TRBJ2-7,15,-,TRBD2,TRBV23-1,TGCGCCAGCAGTCAATCACAAGCGGGAGCCTACGAGCAGTACTTC,CASSQSQAGAYEQYF
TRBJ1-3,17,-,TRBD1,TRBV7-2,TGTGCCAGCAGCGCGGACAGGGGCCACTCTACAGGAAACACCATATATTTT,CASSADRGHSTGNTIYF
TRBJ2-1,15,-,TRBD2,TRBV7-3,TGTGCCAGCAGCTCGCCGACTAGCGGGGGGCACGAGCAGTTCTTC,CASSSPTSGGHEQFF
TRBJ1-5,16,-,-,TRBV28,TGTGCCAGCAGTGAGGGAAAGACCACTAGCAATCAGCCCCAGCATTTT,CASSEGKTTSNQPQHF
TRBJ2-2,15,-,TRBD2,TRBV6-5,TGTGCCAGCAGTTACGTGGGGGAGGGCACCGGGGAGCTGTTTTTT,CASSYVGEGTGELFF
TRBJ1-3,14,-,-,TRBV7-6,TGTGCCAGCAGCCCCCTAGACTCTGGAAACACCATATATTTT,CASSPLDSGNTIYF
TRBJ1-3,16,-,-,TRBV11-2,TGTGCCAGCAGCTTAGGGCAGGTCAGCTCTGGAAACACCATATATTTT,CASSLGQVSSGNTIYF
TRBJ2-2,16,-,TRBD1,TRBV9,TGTGCCAGCAGCGGGCTGACAGGGGGATTAACCGGGGAGCTGTTTTTT,CASSGLTGGLTGELFF
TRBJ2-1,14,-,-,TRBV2,TGTGCCAGCAGTCAAAGGGAGGTTGGGAATGAGCAGTTCTTC,CASSQREVGNEQFF
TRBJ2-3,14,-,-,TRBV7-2,TGTGCCAGCAGCTTTGCCGGGACTACAGATACGCAGTATTTT,CASSFAGTTDTQYF
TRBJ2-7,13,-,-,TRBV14,TGTGCCAGCAGCCCGAGGGACTCCTACGAGCAGTACTTC,CASSPRDSYEQYF
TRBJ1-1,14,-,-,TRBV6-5,TGTGCCAGCAGAAAGGGAAAAGCGGACACTGAAGCTTTCTTT,CASRKGKADTEAFF
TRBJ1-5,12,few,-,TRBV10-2,TGCGCCAGCAGTTCACCGGGGCAGCCCCAGCATTTT,CASSSPGQPQHF
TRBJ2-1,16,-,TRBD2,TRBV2,TGTGCCAGCAGTGCCGCTAGCGGGGGGGGCTACGGTGAGCAGTTCTTC,CASSAASGGGYGEQFF
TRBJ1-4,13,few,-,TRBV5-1,TGCGCCAGCAGTCGGGGTAAGGGCGAAAAACTGTTTTTT,CASSRGKGEKLFF
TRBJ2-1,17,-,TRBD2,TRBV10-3,TGTGCCATCAGTGAGTCGGTAGCGGGGAGCGGGGGGGGTGAGCAGTTCTTC,CAISESVAGSGGGEQFF
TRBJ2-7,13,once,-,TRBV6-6,TGTGCCAGCAGTCGGGACAACTCCTACGAGCAGTACTTC,CASSRDNSYEQYF
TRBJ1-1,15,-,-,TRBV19,TGTGCCAGTATGGGGAGGGGTCTCGGGGACACTGAAGCTTTCTTT,CASMGRGLGDTEAFF
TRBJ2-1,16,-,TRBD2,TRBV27,TGTGCCAGCAGTTTACGAGCGGGGGGCAATTACAATGAGCAGTTCTTC,CASSLRAGGNYNEQFF
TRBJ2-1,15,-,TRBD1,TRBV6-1,TGTGCCAGCAGTGAATTGTGGACAGGGGACAATGAGCAGTTCTTC,CASSELWTGDNEQFF
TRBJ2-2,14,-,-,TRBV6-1,TGTGCCAGCAGTGACAGGGTTAAGTCCGGGGAGCTGTTTTTT,CASSDRVKSGELFF
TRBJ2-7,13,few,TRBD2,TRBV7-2,TGTGCCAGCAGCCGCGGGGGAACCTACGAGCAGTACTTC,CASSRGGTYEQYF
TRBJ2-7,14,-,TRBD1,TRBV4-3,TGCGCCAGCAGCCATGGGACAGACTCCTACGAGCAGTACTTC,CASSHGTDSYEQYF
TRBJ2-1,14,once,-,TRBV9,TGTGCCAGCAGCGTAGCCCTCGGGTTCGGTGAGCAGTTCTTC,CASSVALGFGEQFF
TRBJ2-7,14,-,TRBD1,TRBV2,TGTGCCAGCAGTTCCAGGGGGCACTCCTACGAGCAGTACTTC,CASSSRGHSYEQYF
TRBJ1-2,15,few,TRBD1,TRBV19,TGTGCCAGTAGTGACCCAGCAGGGGGCTCCTATGGCTACACCTTC,CASSDPAGGSYGYTF
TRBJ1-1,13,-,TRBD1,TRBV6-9,TGTGCCAGCAGTTGCATGACAGGGCCTGAAGCTTTCTTT,CASSCMTGPEAFF
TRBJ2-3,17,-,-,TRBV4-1,TGCGCCAGCAGCCAATGGAGGGGGGGTTCTAGCACAGATACGCAGTATTTT,CASSQWRGGSSTDTQYF